The TCR beta chain described here comes from a study of CD8+ T cells in alopecia areata listed by TCRdb under 2018. At the level of the whole study: To study T cell clonal expansion in alopecia areata, the researchers applied high-throughput TCRbeta sequencing to both the C3H/HeJ mouse model and human patients. Human TCRbeta sequencing covered scalp tissue and sorted CD4+ and CD8+ peripheral blood T cells from patchy and totalis/universalis alopecia areata patients and healthy controls. Scalp clonality was compared across normal scalp (n=4), patchy alopecia areata scalp (n=8), and alopecia totalis/universalis scalp (n=8). RNA came from the PAXgene miRNA kit for fixed scalp, the miRNeasy kit for PBMCs, and the RNeasy kit for mouse skin. TCRbeta CDR3 regions were amplified by immunoSEQ multiplex PCR using 35 Vbeta forward and 13 Jbeta reverse primers.

Note on this clone: Its antigen is not yet known. One base away there is no much larger clone; base qualities are not given.

The full study reports these points: Compared with mice, TCR sequences shared between patients were less clear, possibly partly because of HLA diversity across the patient population. Compared with normal scalp, lesional scalp had higher clonality and more expanded CD8+ clones, particularly in alopecia totalis/universalis, a pattern that suggests antigenic drive. Unlike mouse skin, which is dominated by gammadelta T cells, normal human skin has resident alphabeta T cells that are also sequenced, and this complicates analysis of the scalp TCR repertoire.

The library was prepared using the immunoSEQ multiplex PCR assay. To provide template for TCR sequencing, every sample had RNA extracted and reverse transcribed into cDNA. SuperScript III was used for first-strand cDNA synthesis, primed with a 2:1 mix of oligo-dT and random hexamers. A synthetic immune receptor repertoire was used to gauge amplification bias, and whatever bias remained was removed computationally. The paper's processing steps were these. Raw reads were preprocessed for error removal, and CDR3 was defined according to IMGT conventions as running from the conserved cysteine to phenylalanine. Clonality was calculated as 1 minus Shannon entropy normalized by log2 of the number of productive unique TCRs. Scalp TCRbeta sequences were cross-referenced with sorted blood CD4 and CD8 repertoires so that the CD4 or CD8 identity of scalp clones could be inferred. TCRdb obtained this table from immuneACCESS and retained in-frame rearrangements with V and J assigned. These tables miss some clones; where compared with another copy, unresolved V genes account for less than half of the shortfall, and the remainder is unexplained. The V and J calls and clone size were taken over from that table, and D and trimming were inferred from the DNA. The sample data list roughly 13,000 clones, and 45% to 65% of these were observed just once. The ten largest account for approximately 3.9% of the sample.

V is pared back by 0 bases and J by 5 bases, with 5 bases lying between the germline termini. The CDR3 has 11 amino acids, counting the end cysteine and phenylalanine. CDR3 DNA is the only sequence kept; it has 33 bases, read in frame from the first base. CDR1 and CDR2 were assigned from the germline V gene (reference sequence) as DFQATT and SNEGSKA. In about five patients from the biomarker study, an additional sort separated CD25+CD127- cells out of the CD4+ cells. Lesional scalp punch biopsies and peripheral blood were obtained from alopecia areata patients. PBMCs were isolated by density centrifugation and stained for CD3, CD4 and CD8, after which CD4+ and CD8+ T cells were sorted on a FACSAria. The untreated alopecia areata patients were recruited through a multicenter biomarker study.

The receptor's source is a human donor with alopecia areata. Sequencing was done on a sample of CD4+ Tregs sorted from blood. In this chain, TRBV20-1 is recombined with TRBJ2-7; the D segment cannot be called with confidence. The CDR3 has the sequence CSARDLDEQYF. Read as DNA, the sequence is TGCAGTGCTAGAGATTTAGACGAGCAGTACTTC.